This TCR beta chain was sequenced in a study of vaccination and CD4 T cells after COVID-19. Overall study context: Two Hispanic individuals were among six male and four female convalescent patients.

Specified treatment: roughly 11-day PBMC culture with coronavirus spike peptide pools or control peptides (ViraFEST assay). Before TCRs were sequenced, ViraFEST expanded antigen-specific T cells with peptide pools. Cultured CD4+ T cell DNA underwent sequencing with the Oncomine TCR Beta short-read assay. In this case, cultured CD4+ T cells provided the extracted genomic DNA. TCRdb processed the PCR reads anew with MiXCR; each CDR3 protein has one entry. The data hold 20,000 to 25,000 distinct CDR3 sequences, with 44% observed a single time. The study's findings and limits: Analysis covered relatively few convalescent patients and lacked any early post-infection timepoints.

On this clonotype: The antigen is unknown.

Sequenced material: CD4+ T cells from blood, cultured in vitro, taken before SARS-CoV-2 vaccination. This sequence was found in a human donor who received a COVID-19 vaccine.

CDR3: CSVTTGAPGQYF. CDR3 sequence (DNA): TGCAGCGTTACAACAGGGGCCCCTGGGCAGTATTTT. The V gene is TRBV29-1, the J gene TRBJ2-3, with 7 bases fitting TRBD1. The CDR3 covers 12 residues. With 5 bases clipped from V and 11 bases from J, the junction kept 10 bases outside the gene matches. Germline V gene data show CDR1 as SQVTM and CDR2 as ANQGSEA.